This entry lists 18 T cell receptor beta chains sequenced from one sample in a study of shared clonotypes between healthy human individuals. Using immunoSEQ multiplex PCR, the repertoire was profiled, and TCRdb retains in-frame clones only, with some absent. The data show about 1.1 million clones, approximately 77% seen once. Input material: memory CD4+ T cells from PBMCs. Subset in this sample: CD45RA-negative fraction. The receptors stem from a man between 18 and 29 years old in good health. Some clones in this sample may be carry-over from other donors' samples.

This chain links TRBV2 with TRBJ1-1; unclear D gene. Germline CDR1 and CDR2: SNHLY and FYNNEI. Trimming cost V 4 bases and J 7 bases, with 10 bases left between them. This CDR3 is 12 amino acids long. This CDR3 reads CASSGSGVEAFF. CDR3 sequence (DNA): TGTGCCAGCAGTGGGTCCGGGGTTGAAGCTTTCTTT.

This clone has a single count. The genes are TRBV2 and TRBJ1-1, with D perhaps matching TRBD1 (6 bases). This CDR3 comprises 13 residues. Germline V CDR1 and CDR2: SNHLY, FYNNEI. The ends were cut back, 5 bases at V and 0 bases at J, with 7 bases in the middle. This chain's CDR3 is CASSWGLNTEAFF. The CDR3 nucleotides are TGTGCCAGCAGTTGGGGGCTGAACACTGAAGCTTTCTTT.

Worth noting for this clone: This specimen includes other DNA sequences encoding the same CDR3. The V and J genes are TRBV11-3 and TRBJ2-2; D unresolved. The V gene lost 1 base and the J gene lost 1 base, with 4 bases spanning the gap. This CDR3 has 14 residues. Germline CDR1 is SGHNT and CDR2 is YENEEA. CDR3 sequence: CASSLGQNTGELFF. CDR3 coding DNA: TGTGCCAGCAGCTTAGGGCAGAACACCGGGGAGCTGTTTTTT. The full variable domain, rest sourced from reference TRBV11-3 and TRBJ2-2, is EAGVVQSPRYKIIEKKQPVAFWCNPISGHNTLYWYLQNLGQGPELLIRYENEEAVDDSQLPKDRFSAERLKGVDSTLKIQPAELGDSAVYLCASSLGQNTGELFFGEGSRLTVL.

The chain couples TRBV28 to TRBJ1-6; 10 positions match TRBD1. The CDR3 is made up of 15 amino acids. CDR1 is MDHEN and CDR2 is SYDVKM in the germline V gene. The V segment lost 6 bases and the J segment 7 bases; nucleotides outside the gene matches: 6. The CDR3 DNA sequence: TGTGCCAGCAGGGGACAGGGGACCAAAAATTCACCCCTCCACTTT. Residues: CASRGQGTKNSPLHF.

This clone was detected only a few times. The rearrangement joins TRBV20-1 to TRBJ1-2; D not resolved. Between the trimmed V and J ends, which lost 8 bases and 6 bases, there was a span of 13 bases. The germline V gene encodes CDR1 DFQATT and CDR2 SNEGSKA (reference sequence). The CDR3 spans 11 residues. CDR3 protein: CSPTESDGYTF. CDR3 coding DNA: TGCAGTCCCACAGAGTCCGATGGCTACACCTTC.

This clone was counted a few times. CDR3 sequence (DNA): TGTGCCAGCAGCTTGTATTATGGCTACACCTTC. Protein: CASSLYYGYTF. V usage is TRBV5-4 and J usage is TRBJ1-2; D is undetermined. The CDR3 consists of 11 residues. Germline assignment: CDR1 SGHNT and CDR2 YYREEE (reference sequence). V shed 1 base and J shed 5 bases, with 3 bases lying between them.

This chain uses TRBV4-3 with TRBJ2-1; the match to TRBD2 covers 11 bases. V dropped 1 base and J dropped 7; count of bases not matched to a gene: 3. Germline CDR1 LGHNA, CDR2 YSLEER. The CDR3 loop spans 15 amino acids. CDR3 residues: CASSQGASGRNEQFF. Here the CDR3 DNA reads TGCGCCAGCAGCCAAGGGGCTAGCGGGAGGAATGAGCAGTTCTTC.

Comments on this clone: The identical CDR3 is also encoded by other nucleotide sequences in the sample. The chain employs TRBV6-5 and TRBJ1-1; TRBD1 is a possible D gene (6 bases). In germline, CDR1 is MNHEY, CDR2 SVGAGI. This CDR3 has 13 residues. The germline V and J ends were trimmed by 2 bases and 4 bases, with 8 bases remaining between them. The CDR3 DNA follows: TGTGCCAGCAGTTACCAGGGGTCCACTGAAGCTTTCTTT. It translates to CASSYQGSTEAFF.

V is TRBV19 and J is TRBJ1-5, with no clear D. The CDR3 covers 13 residues. Trimming shortened V by 4 bases and J by 7 bases, and 11 bases separated the two germline ends. Germline V gives CDR1 LNHDA, CDR2 SQIVND (reference sequence). The CDR3 DNA sequence: TGTGCCAGTAGTACATTAAACCCCCAGCCCCAGCATTTT. It specifies CASSTLNPQPQHF.

V gene TRBV27 combines with J gene TRBJ1-1; 7 bases line up with TRBD1. CDR3 length: 15 amino acids. CDR1 and CDR2 from the germline V gene are MNHEY and SMNVEV (reference sequence). V shed 8 bases, J shed 3 bases, and the junction held 12 bases outside the gene matches. Here the CDR3 reads CASHRQGSGYTEAFF. The CDR3 DNA reads TGTGCCAGCCACCGACAGGGATCGGGGTACACTGAAGCTTTCTTT.

A few counts support this clone. This chain links TRBV7-3 with TRBJ1-2; 7 positions agree with TRBD1. The CDR3 length is 16 residues. V lost 5 bases to trimming and J lost 1 base; unmatched junction nucleotides: 10. The germline V gene has CDR1 SGHTA and CDR2 FQGTGA. CDR3 sequence reads: CASSPTDRAVNYGYTF. In DNA, the CDR3 is TGTGCCAGCAGCCCCACCGACAGGGCTGTTAACTATGGCTACACCTTC.

The chain recombines TRBV4-1 with TRBJ2-7; 9 bases are shared with TRBD1. Unmatched junction bases numbered 3, after V lost 0 bases and J lost 3 bases. In germline, CDR1 is MGHRA, CDR2 YSYEKL. The CDR3 sequence is 15 residues long. This CDR3 reads CASSQEHRGLYEQYF. The CDR3 DNA follows: TGCGCCAGCAGCCAAGAGCACAGGGGGCTCTACGAGCAGTACTTC.

This clone was seen a handful of times. This sequence joins TRBV18 and TRBJ1-1; D ambiguous. This CDR3 contains 14 residues. From germline, CDR1 is KGHSH and CDR2 LQKENI. The ends were cut back, 3 bases at V and 1 base at J, with 9 bases in the middle. The CDR3, as DNA: TGTGCCAGCTCACCCCGGAGTGGGAACACTGAAGCTTTCTTT. Protein product: CASSPRSGNTEAFF.

The sample holds one count of this clone. This chain joins TRBV30 and TRBJ2-3, with 9 bases fitting TRBD1. V lost 8 bases and J lost 3; bases outside the gene matches: 12. CDR3 length: 15 amino acids. CDR1 and CDR2 from the germline V gene are GTSNPN and SVGIG (reference sequence). The CDR3 nucleotides are TGTGCCGGAAATCAGGACAGGGGAGGGACAGATACGCAGTATTTT. This encodes CAGNQDRGGTDTQYF.

The rearrangement uses TRBV7-8 and TRBJ2-2, with a weak D call TRBD1 (5 bases). This CDR3 comprises 13 residues. CDR1 and CDR2 from the germline V gene are SGHVS and FQNEAQ. V was cut by 3 bases and J by 5 bases, with 7 bases left in between. The CDR3 sequence is CASSFSGTGELFF. CDR3 nucleotides: TGTGCCAGCAGCTTTTCAGGGACCGGGGAGCTGTTTTTT.

The chain is built from TRBV18 and TRBJ2-4, with 9 bases lining up with TRBD1. Germline V CDR1 and CDR2: KGHSH, LQKENI. The CDR3 contains 14 residues. Trimming removed 3 bases from V and 7 bases from J; junction bases left unmatched: 4. The CDR3 DNA is TGTGCCAGCTCACCTGGGACAGGGTTGAACATTCAGTACTTC. This encodes CASSPGTGLNIQYF.

The V call is TRBV10-3, the J call TRBJ1-3; D not resolved. CDR3 size: 15 residues. Trimming stripped 0 bases from V and 4 bases from J, with 10 bases between. Germline CDR1 and CDR2: ENHRY and SYGVKD. The CDR3 bases are TGTGCCATCAGTGAGTCTGCGGGGATCGGAAACACCATATATTTT. Translating gives CAISESAGIGNTIYF.

The chain employs TRBV29-1 and TRBJ2-1; 9 nucleotides align to TRBD2. CDR3 length equals 15 residues. V gave up 4 bases and J gave up 6 bases; unmatched junction bases: 10. Germline V CDR1 and CDR2: SQVTM, ANQGSEA. The DNA for the CDR3 is TGCAGCGTTGCGAGGCGGCTAGCGGGGACCAATGAGCAGTTCTTC. Protein sequence: CSVARRLAGTNEQFF.